Listed here are 25 T cell receptor beta chains from one sample, sequenced in a study of blood T cells in healthy people across ages. A J-beta primer mix and a sample-barcoded 5' primer were used in a second PCR of about 7 to 12 cycles. TCRdb reanalysed the 5' RACE reads using MiXCR and keeps one entry per CDR3 protein. The sample contains about 800,000 distinct CDR3 sequences, roughly 46% of which appear only once. Source material: blood. The source is an older man in good health.

The table lists this clonotype with many counts. V and J are TRBV10-3 and TRBJ2-1, with TRBD1 matching 7 bases. CDR1 and CDR2 from the germline V gene are ENHRY and SYGVKD. The CDR3 consists of 13 residues. V lost 8 bases and J lost 0; bases outside the gene matches: 1. CDR3 in amino acids: CAISGGSYNEQFF. The CDR3 nucleotides read TGTGCCATCTCAGGGGGCTCCTACAATGAGCAGTTCTTC.

This clonotype showed up just a few times. The chain recombines TRBV10-3 with TRBJ2-7, with D tentatively TRBD2 (5 bases). This CDR3 has 13 amino acids. V lost 11 bases and J 4 bases, leaving 18 bases between the germline ends. Germline V CDR1 and CDR2: ENHRY, SYGVKD. This CDR3 is CAGGGGLGYEQYF. In DNA, the CDR3 is TGTGCCGGAGGAGGTGGTTTGGGTTACGAGCAGTACTTC.

This clonotype occurred many times. The CDR3 DNA is TGTGCCAGCAGGGGGACTTCACCCACCGGGGAGCTGTTTTTT. It codes for CASRGTSPTGELFF. The chain combines TRBV14 with TRBJ2-2; possibly TRBD2 for D (6 bases). Trimming took off 6 bases at V and 4 bases at J, with 12 bases between the two ends. Germline values: CDR1 SGHDN, CDR2 FVKESK. The CDR3 spans 14 residues.

This clonotype has only one observation. This chain links TRBV6-6 with TRBJ1-4; 9 nucleotides agree with TRBD1. J gave up 12 bases and V 6 bases, and 5 bases lay outside the gene matches. Germline lookup yields CDR1 MNHNY and CDR2 SVGAGI (reference sequence). CDR3 length equals 12 residues. The CDR3 loop reads CASSWDRAELFF. The DNA of the CDR3 is TGTGCCAGCAGCTGGGACAGGGCGGAACTGTTTTTT.

The chain combines TRBV6-6 with TRBJ1-4; 7 nucleotides agree with TRBD1. V dropped 0 bases and J dropped 2; count of bases not matched to a gene: 6. The CDR3 extends over 17 amino acids. Germline values: CDR1 MNHNY, CDR2 SVGAGI (reference sequence). In DNA form, the CDR3 reads TGTGCCAGCAGTTACTCCGACCCACAGGGGACTAATGAAAAACTGTTTTTT. This codes for CASSYSDPQGTNEKLFF.

Many counts were recorded for this clonotype. V gene TRBV6-5 combines with J gene TRBJ2-3; D ambiguous. CDR1 and CDR2 (germline): MNHEY, SVGAGI. The CDR3 contains 12 residues. Trimming cost V 8 bases and J 0 bases, with 6 bases left between them. CDR3 sequence (DNA): TGTGCCAGCCTCTCCAGCACAGATACGCAGTATTTT. This codes for CASLSSTDTQYF.

The CDR3 nucleotides read TGCGCCAGCAGCTTAAGAGTTAGCGGGAGGAACAATGAGCAGTTCTTC. It yields the protein CASSLRVSGRNNEQFF. V and J are TRBV5-1 and TRBJ2-1; 10 bases match TRBD2. Per the germline V gene, CDR1 is SGHRS and CDR2 is YFSETQ. V was clipped by 2 bases and J by 5 bases; unmatched bases: 7. The CDR3 runs 16 residues.

J is TRBJ2-1 and V is TRBV5-1; 13 bases align to TRBD2. Unmatched junction bases numbered 9, after V lost 5 bases and J lost 7 bases. CDR1 is SGHRS and CDR2 is YFSETQ in the germline V gene. The CDR3 covers 16 residues. CDR3 protein: CASRQNGLAGVNEQFF. CDR3 nucleotides: TGCGCCAGCAGGCAAAACGGACTAGCGGGAGTGAATGAGCAGTTCTTC.

The V and J genes are TRBV3-1 and TRBJ1-1; D remains unclear. Trimming cost V 3 bases and J 5 bases, with 16 bases left between them. The germline CDR1 and CDR2 sequences are LGHDT and YNNKEL (reference sequence). The CDR3 extends over 15 amino acids. The CDR3 DNA reads TGTGCCAGCAGCCAGTCCGGTGGCAGAGGGACTGAAGCTTTCTTT. Encoded protein: CASSQSGGRGTEAFF.

The V gene is TRBV7-2, the J gene TRBJ2-7; TRBD1 aligns across 11 bases. The trim removed 2 bases at V and 5 bases at J, leaving 2 bases unmatched. The CDR3 runs 14 residues. Per the germline V gene, CDR1 is SGHTA and CDR2 is FQGNSA. Here the CDR3 reads CASSLRGQGDEQYF. The CDR3 coding sequence is TGTGCCAGCAGCTTAAGGGGACAGGGGGACGAGCAGTACTTC.

This clonotype is classed as medium-sized (0.01 to 0.1%). The J gene is TRBJ2-7, the V gene TRBV21-1; the D segment call TRBD2 is taken from the table without a DNA check. TRBV21-1 is a pseudogene. CDR3 size: 19 residues. The CDR3 region has the DNA TGTGCCAGCAGCAAACCCCCACCGAGGGGGGCGGGCCCCTCCTACGAGCAGTACTTC. This sequence encodes CASSKPPPRGAGPSYEQYF.

The V call is TRBV7-2, the J call TRBJ2-6, with 9 bases that match TRBD2. The ends lost 7 bases at V and 11 bases at J; junction bases unmatched: 24. Germline CDR1 reads SGHTA; CDR2 reads FQGNSA. The CDR3 is 19 residues long. The CDR3 sequence is CASTQVGLAGFSGTDVLTF. For the CDR3, the DNA is TGTGCCAGCACCCAAGTGGGGCTAGCGGGATTCTCTGGGACCGACGTCCTGACTTTC.

This clonotype appeared a few times. CDR3 coding DNA: TGTGCCAGCAGCCCCCGACAGGGGGCAGGTTCAGATACGCAGTATTTT. Translation: CASSPRQGAGSDTQYF. The chain uses TRBV7-2 and TRBJ2-3; 10 bases line up with TRBD1. The junction had 9 bases not matched to a gene; V was cut back by 5 bases and J by 4 bases. The CDR3 is 16 amino acids. Germline V lookup: CDR1 SGHTA, CDR2 FQGNSA.

The V gene is TRBV18, the J gene TRBJ2-5; 8 positions agree with TRBD2. Germline-derived CDR1 and CDR2 are KGHSH and LQKENI. The ends lost 1 base at V and 5 bases at J; junction bases unmatched: 6. The CDR3 totals 15 residues. CDR3 residues: CASSPQRETVETQYF. In DNA form, the CDR3 reads TGTGCCAGCTCACCACAGCGGGAGACGGTTGAGACCCAGTACTTC.

The chain has TRBV6-2 or TRBV6-3 and TRBJ2-1, with TRBD2 matching over 13 bases. Germline lookup yields CDR1 MNHEY and CDR2 SVGEGT. The V gene end was trimmed by 8 bases and the J gene end by 6 bases; junction bases not matched to a gene: 7. The CDR3 consists of 15 residues. This CDR3 reads CASFPGTSGTNEQFF. Written as DNA, the CDR3 is TGTGCCAGCTTTCCCGGGACTAGCGGGACCAATGAGCAGTTCTTC.

V is TRBV20-1 and J is TRBJ2-7; D perhaps matches TRBD2 (8 bases). V gave up 7 bases and J gave up 7 bases, with 29 bases separating them. The CDR3 loop spans 16 amino acids. The germline gives CDR1 DFQATT, CDR2 SNEGSKA (reference sequence). The CDR3, as DNA: TGCAGTGTCCCCGGGAGGGGGCAGGGGTTTAACAATGAGCAGTACTTC. Residues: CSVPGRGQGFNNEQYF.

J is TRBJ2-5 and V is TRBV6-1, with a possible D match to TRBD2 (7 bases). This CDR3 has 16 amino acids. V lost 5 bases to trimming and J lost 0 bases, with 16 bases between them. Germline assignment: CDR1 MNHNS and CDR2 SASEGT. CDR3 sequence reads: CASSRRGGGYQETQYF. CDR3 nucleotides: TGTGCCAGCAGTCGGCGGGGAGGGGGGTACCAAGAGACCCAGTACTTC.

The chain combines TRBV28 with TRBJ2-3; D not certain. This CDR3 is 15 amino acids long. Per the germline V gene, CDR1 is MDHEN and CDR2 is SYDVKM. V was shortened by 3 bases and J by 2 bases, with 12 bases between the two germline ends. For the CDR3, the DNA is TGTGCCAGCAGTTTCAACGGTTTTGACACAGATACGCAGTATTTT. It codes for CASSFNGFDTDTQYF.

V is TRBV12-3 or TRBV12-4 and J is TRBJ2-1; D remains unclear. This CDR3 is built from 14 residues. The V gene lost 5 bases and the J gene lost 0 bases, with 8 bases spanning the gap. CDR3 sequence: CASSGASSYNEQFF. CDR3 bases: TGTGCCAGCAGTGGCGCCAGCTCCTACAATGAGCAGTTCTTC.

The chain carries TRBV6-2 or TRBV6-3 and TRBJ2-7, with D maybe TRBD2 (5 bases). The CDR3 has 18 residues. Germline V gene data show CDR1 as MNHEY and CDR2 as SVGEGT. Trimming left V 0 bases short and J 5 bases short, with 23 bases between. The CDR3 nucleotides are TGTGCCAGCAGTTACTCGAAGGTTAGGACTTCTTTTTTCGACGAGCAGTACTTC. It specifies CASSYSKVRTSFFDEQYF.

This clonotype was counted only a few times. This chain connects TRBV24-1 to TRBJ2-1; a possible D gene is TRBD1 (6 bases). CDR3 length: 14 amino acids. Germline V gives CDR1 KGHDR, CDR2 SFDVKD. V was clipped by 4 bases and J by 3 bases, with 9 bases between them. The CDR3 protein is CATSERQDYNEQFF. CDR3 DNA: TGTGCCACCAGTGAAAGACAGGACTACAATGAGCAGTTCTTC.

The CDR3 DNA reads TGTGCCAGCAGCGTAGGGAGGGGCGCAACTTCCTACGAGCAGTACTTC. It is translated as CASSVGRGATSYEQYF. The J gene is TRBJ2-7, the V gene TRBV9; tentative D call: TRBD2 (6 bases). V lost 0 bases, J lost 1 base, and 14 bases lay in between. The CDR3 runs 16 residues. Germline assignment: CDR1 SGDLS and CDR2 YYNGEE.

In this sample, this clonotype turned up many times. The CDR3 loop reads CSAHQSGITDTQYF. Here the CDR3 DNA reads TGCAGTGCCCATCAGAGCGGGATCACAGATACGCAGTATTTT. The chain has TRBV20-1 and TRBJ2-3; 7 positions match TRBD2. Germline assignment: CDR1 DFQATT and CDR2 SNEGSKA (reference sequence). The CDR3 consists of 14 residues. The trim removed 6 bases at V and 2 bases at J, leaving 8 bases unmatched.

The genes are TRBV18 and TRBJ2-2, with D perhaps TRBD1 (5 bases). CDR1 and CDR2 from the germline V gene are KGHSH and LQKENI. The CDR3 is 16 residues long. The ends were cut back, 2 bases at V and 2 bases at J, with 12 bases in the middle. The CDR3: CASSPVQEQNTGELFF. CDR3 nucleotides: TGTGCCAGCTCACCAGTACAGGAACAAAACACCGGGGAGCTGTTTTTT.

The chain is built from TRBV15 and TRBJ2-7; 7 bases map to TRBD2. The V gene end was trimmed by 0 bases and the J gene end by 0 bases; junction bases not matched to a gene: 8. Germline V gives CDR1 LNHNV, CDR2 YYDKDF (reference sequence). The length of the CDR3 is 17 residues. The CDR3 spells CATSRDQGGGSSYEQYF. Written as DNA, the CDR3 is TGTGCCACCAGCAGAGATCAAGGCGGGGGATCCTCCTACGAGCAGTACTTC.